The text below deals with one TCR beta chain. What it recognizes is unknown. This record belongs to a study of Ad26.COV2.S vaccination and SARS-CoV-2 variants. Study information: Each vaccinee took Ad26.COV2.S intramuscularly, once or twice 56 days apart.

From germline, CDR1 is SGDLS and CDR2 YYNGEE. V lost 4 bases and J 3 bases, leaving 16 bases between the germline ends. This CDR3 region has 15 residues. The treatment: about 20 received Ad26.COV2.S at low or high dose, single or two shots; about 5 received placebo; per-sample allocation not given. Samples came from day 63 after the first vaccine or placebo injection. Donor was an adult aged 18-55 years in Boston. Study-level results: Marked by substantial breadth, spike-specific CD8+ and CD4+ T cell responses were reportedly seen after vaccination.

Method: immunoSEQ multiplex PCR; TCRdb's copy keeps in-frame clones and lacks some. The sample has a few hundred thousand clones; 80% to 95% are singletons. This rearrangement joins TRBV9 to TRBJ2-5; D tentatively fits TRBD1 or TRBD2 (5 bases each). This sequence was found in a person between 18 and 65 years old who received the Ad26.COV2.S COVID-19 vaccine or a placebo. The specimen was peripheral blood, collected in a trial of Ad26.COV2.S vaccine versus placebo. CDR3 in amino acids: CASSTGPQSKETQYF. For the CDR3, the DNA is TGTGCCAGCAGCACGGGGCCCCAGTCGAAAGAGACCCAGTACTTC.